The clone carrying this T cell receptor (beta chain) was observed many times. What it binds is unknown. This record comes from a study of T cell clonality in common variable immunodeficiency. Study-wide results and caveats: In common variable immunodeficiency, TCR beta chains reportedly carried fewer deletions and N-nucleotide insertions. Links between repertoire features and CVID complications were heterogeneity-limited. Shared TCRbeta clones were fewer between CVID subjects than controls. Compared with healthy controls, CVID subjects showed increased TCRbeta clonality, mostly in about a third.

Generated by immunoSEQ multiplex PCR, the TCRdb table keeps only in-frame clones and is missing some. This sample comprises some 54,000 clones, none seen once only. The TCR sequence derives from a person aged 18 to 70 in good health. The material sequenced was peripheral blood mononuclear cells.

CDR3 loop: CASSLGGTGGYGYTF. CDR3 DNA, as far as it was read: TGTGCCAGCAGCTTAGGCGGGACAGGGGGCTATGGC. The chain links TRBV7-9 to TRBJ1-2; 11 bases line up with TRBD1. Read coverage stops 3 residues before the CDR3 terminus; the germline J gene supplies the remainder. The CDR3 has 15 residues. Germline CDR1 is SEHNR and CDR2 is FQNEAQ (reference sequence). Trimming cost V 1 base and J 4 bases; bases outside gene matches: 2.